Listed below are T cell receptor beta chains from one sample, sequenced in a study of blood T cell repertoires in COVID-19. Sequencing was performed with immunoSEQ multiplex PCR; in TCRdb, only in-frame clones are kept and a portion is missing. The sample lists some 97,000 clones, 90% occurring once. The sample comprised peripheral blood. The receptors originated from a man in his fifties or sixties with acute or convalescent COVID-19. The CDR3 runs from the conserved cysteine through the conserved F or W. The D gene is left open where the match is weak. Where a row states a size, it is once, few, many or the class of an expanded clone; other rows omit it.

abundance	v_gene	d_gene	j_gene	CDR3aa	CDR3nt
NA	TRBV7-9	TRBD2	TRBJ2-5	CASSLGLAGIETQYF	TGTGCCAGCAGCCTCGGACTAGCGGGAATAGAGACCCAGTACTTC
few	TRBV15	NA	TRBJ2-6	CATSRVSGYSGANVLTF	TGTGCCACCAGCAGAGTTTCAGGGTACTCTGGGGCCAACGTCCTGACTTTC
NA	TRBV11-1	TRBD1	TRBJ2-7	CASSRTGLYHQQYF	TGTGCCAGCAGCCGGACAGGGTTGTATCACCAGCAGTACTTC
once	TRBV10-3	TRBD1	TRBJ1-2	CAISEGGQGGGYTF	TGTGCCATCAGTGAGGGTGGACAGGGTGGGGGCTACACCTTC
NA	TRBV27	NA	TRBJ1-5	CASSLNGAGRNQPQHF	TGTGCCAGCAGTTTAAACGGAGCAGGGCGCAATCAGCCCCAGCATTTT
NA	TRBV4-2	TRBD2	TRBJ2-2	CASSRKREGGGTGELFF	TGTGCCAGCAGCCGAAAGCGGGAAGGAGGTGGTACCGGGGAGCTGTTTTTT
NA	TRBV4-1	TRBD2	TRBJ2-7	CASSQSYSGRGYEQYF	TGCGCCAGCAGCCAATCCTATAGCGGGAGGGGTTACGAGCAGTACTTC
NA	TRBV9	NA	TRBJ2-3	CASSVGPKTSTDTQYF	TGTGCCAGCAGCGTAGGGCCGAAGACTAGCACAGATACGCAGTATTTT
NA	TRBV5-1	NA	TRBJ1-1	CASSSGTMNTEAFF	TGCGCCAGCAGCTCCGGGACAATGAACACTGAAGCTTTCTTT
NA	TRBV25-1	NA	TRBJ2-3	CASSAWSGEGTDTQYF	TGTGCCAGCAGTGCCTGGAGCGGAGAAGGCACAGATACGCAGTATTTT
NA	TRBV6-6	TRBD1	TRBJ1-4	CASSSPGGEKLFF	TGTGCCAGCAGTTCTCCAGGGGGTGAAAAACTGTTTTTT
NA	TRBV6-5	NA	TRBJ2-6	CASTYSGANVLTF	TGTGCCAGCACGTACTCTGGGGCCAACGTCCTGACTTTC
NA	TRBV5-1	NA	TRBJ1-1	CASSYLQGQGEAFF	TGCGCCAGCAGCTACCTACAGGGTCAGGGTGAAGCTTTCTTT
once	TRBV6-5	TRBD1	TRBJ2-7	CASDRDRGLGEQYF	TGTGCCAGCGACCGGGACAGGGGACTGGGCGAGCAGTACTTC
NA	TRBV5-1	TRBD1	TRBJ2-1	CASSLHTGDEQFF	TGCGCCAGCAGCTTACACACAGGGGATGAGCAGTTCTTC
NA	TRBV27	TRBD1	TRBJ1-4	CASKGGDRRNEKLFF	TGTGCCAGCAAGGGTGGGGACAGGAGGAATGAAAAACTGTTTTTT
NA	TRBV12-3/TRBV12-4	NA	TRBJ2-3	CASSLMAAPPLYF	TGTGCCAGCAGTTTGATGGCGGCACCCCCCTTGTATTTT
few	TRBV12-3/TRBV12-4	NA	TRBJ2-2	CAVKVADTGELFF	TGTGCCGTCAAGGTAGCGGACACCGGGGAGCTGTTTTTT
NA	TRBV5-1	TRBD1	TRBJ2-7	CASSHPQGASEQYF	TGCGCCAGCAGCCACCCCCAGGGGGCCTCCGAGCAGTACTTC
NA	TRBV9	TRBD2	TRBJ2-7	CASSVAASGAYEQYF	TGTGCCAGCAGCGTAGCGGCTAGCGGCGCCTACGAGCAGTACTTC
NA	TRBV6-5	TRBD2	TRBJ2-1	CASRVTSGEGYEQFF	TGTGCCAGCAGGGTGACTAGCGGGGAGGGCTATGAGCAGTTCTTC
NA	TRBV12-5	TRBD1	TRBJ1-5	CASGVGTGESQPQHF	TGTGCTAGTGGTGTCGGGACAGGGGAGAGTCAGCCCCAGCATTTT
NA	TRBV11-3	NA	TRBJ2-1	CASSLDSNSLPSYNEQFF	TGTGCCAGCAGCTTAGATTCCAACTCCCTGCCCTCCTACAATGAGCAGTTCTTC
NA	TRBV11-2	TRBD2	TRBJ2-1	CASSLTSGDYNEQFF	TGTGCCAGCAGCTTAACTAGCGGAGACTACAATGAGCAGTTCTTC
NA	TRBV2	NA	TRBJ1-1	CASSRQMNTEAFF	TGTGCCAGCAGCAGACAGATGAACACTGAAGCTTTCTTT
NA	TRBV6-1	TRBD2	TRBJ2-7	CASSDSQVPGLAGGPHEQYF	TGTGCCAGCAGTGATTCCCAAGTTCCGGGACTAGCGGGAGGGCCCCACGAGCAGTACTTC
NA	TRBV2	NA	TRBJ2-5	CASSGGPLYQETQYF	TGTGCCAGCAGCGGGGGACCCCTGTACCAAGAGACCCAGTACTTC
NA	TRBV19	NA	TRBJ2-7	CASSIGGDEQYF	TGTGCCAGTAGTATAGGCGGGGACGAGCAGTACTTC
NA	TRBV14	NA	TRBJ1-6	CASSQGAWIRAGRNSPLHF	TGTGCCAGCAGCCAAGGAGCGTGGATTAGGGCAGGGCGTAATTCACCCCTCCACTTT
NA	TRBV10-3	TRBD2	TRBJ2-7	CAISGTSGRVDEQYF	TGTGCCATCAGTGGGACTAGCGGGAGGGTGGACGAGCAGTACTTC
NA	TRBV19	TRBD2	TRBJ2-7	CASSIRAGGTYEQYF	TGTGCCAGTAGTATAAGGGCGGGAGGGACCTACGAGCAGTACTTC
NA	TRBV10-3	TRBD1	TRBJ2-1	CAISPGQGKNEQFF	TGTGCCATCAGTCCCGGACAGGGGAAAAATGAGCAGTTCTTC
NA	TRBV5-1	TRBD2	TRBJ2-1	CASSLAGRPANQFF	TGCGCCAGCAGCCTGGCCGGGAGGCCTGCTAACCAGTTCTTC
NA	TRBV16	NA	TRBJ2-1	CASSRGAAGEQFF	TGTGCCAGCAGCCGCGGGGCCGCAGGGGAGCAGTTCTTC
NA	TRBV18	TRBD1	TRBJ1-1	CASSPRDRENTEAFF	TGTGCCAGCTCACCTCGGGACAGAGAGAACACTGAAGCTTTCTTT
NA	TRBV19	NA	TRBJ2-5	CASGTGWETQYF	TGTGCCAGCGGTACAGGGTGGGAGACCCAGTACTTC
NA	TRBV4-2	NA	TRBJ1-4	CASSQARQGNEKLFF	TGTGCCAGCAGCCAAGCCCGTCAGGGGAATGAAAAACTGTTTTTT
NA	TRBV12-5	NA	TRBJ2-5	CASGLGVQETQYF	TGTGCTAGTGGTTTAGGAGTACAAGAGACCCAGTACTTC
NA	TRBV25-1	TRBD1	TRBJ1-4	CASSVTGTVNEKLFF	TGTGCCAGCAGTGTGACAGGGACCGTTAATGAAAAACTGTTTTTT
NA	TRBV9	TRBD2	TRBJ2-7	CASSVVWGGEQYF	TGTGCCAGCAGCGTAGTATGGGGGGGCGAGCAGTACTTC
few	TRBV24-1	NA	TRBJ1-3	CATSDSGWRNTIYF	TGTGCCACCAGTGATTCAGGGTGGAGAAACACCATATATTTT
NA	TRBV2	NA	TRBJ1-5	CASSARTGQPQHF	TGTGCCAGCAGTGCCCGGACTGGTCAGCCCCAGCATTTT
NA	TRBV18	TRBD1	TRBJ2-2	CASSERTGSGELFF	TGTGCCAGCTCAGAAAGGACAGGGTCCGGGGAGCTGTTTTTT
NA	TRBV10-3	NA	TRBJ1-1	CAISESGDSEAFF	TGTGCCATCAGTGAGTCCGGGGATTCTGAAGCTTTCTTT
NA	TRBV19	TRBD2	TRBJ2-3	CASSSSRESGTDTQYF	TGTGCCAGTAGTAGCTCGCGGGAGTCGGGCACAGATACGCAGTATTTT
NA	TRBV28	TRBD2	TRBJ2-3	CASTPFSGRPTTQYF	TGTGCCAGCACCCCTTTTAGCGGGAGGCCTACTACGCAGTATTTT
NA	TRBV24-1	TRBD2	TRBJ2-3	CATSAFGTSGTDTQYF	TGTGCCACCAGTGCCTTTGGGACTAGCGGCACAGATACGCAGTATTTT
NA	TRBV30	NA	TRBJ1-2	CAWSAGNHGYTF	TGTGCCTGGAGCGCAGGAAATCATGGCTACACCTTC
NA	TRBV7-9	TRBD1	TRBJ2-7	CASSVRDSVVEQYF	TGTGCCAGCAGCGTTCGGGACAGTGTGGTCGAGCAGTACTTC
NA	TRBV6-5	NA	TRBJ2-7	CASSPQVRAYEQYF	TGTGCCAGCAGTCCCCAGGTGAGGGCCTACGAGCAGTACTTC
NA	TRBV5-1	TRBD1	TRBJ1-1	CASSLDGQGLNTEAFF	TGCGCCAGCAGCTTGGACGGACAGGGGCTGAACACTGAAGCTTTCTTT
NA	TRBV30	NA	TRBJ2-7	CAWRRQGRAYEQYF	TGTGCCTGGAGACGGCAGGGAAGGGCCTACGAGCAGTACTTC
NA	TRBV6-5	NA	TRBJ2-7	CASSRETGVMWF	TGTGCCAGCAGCCGGGAGACCGGGGTCATGTGGTTC
NA	TRBV5-1	NA	TRBJ2-1	CASRTLLSSYNEQFF	TGCGCCAGCAGAACCCTCCTTAGCTCCTACAATGAGCAGTTCTTC
NA	TRBV7-9	NA	TRBJ2-1	CASSAARAPNEQFF	TGTGCCAGCAGCGCCGCTAGAGCCCCCAATGAGCAGTTCTTC
NA	TRBV14	TRBD1	TRBJ2-6	CASSLGQGRASGANVLTF	TGTGCCAGCAGCTTGGGACAGGGTCGCGCCTCTGGGGCCAACGTCCTGACTTTC
NA	TRBV30	TRBD1	TRBJ1-3	CAWSTDRGSGNTIYF	TGTGCCTGGAGTACCGACAGGGGAAGTGGAAACACCATATATTTT
NA	TRBV5-1	NA	TRBJ2-2	CASSLLGLLSGGRNTGELFF	TGCGCCAGCAGCTTGTTAGGGTTGTTGTCCGGGGGACGGAACACCGGGGAGCTGTTTTTT
NA	TRBV29-1	TRBD2	TRBJ2-1	CSVVPGLAANEQFF	TGCAGCGTTGTACCGGGACTAGCGGCCAATGAGCAGTTCTTC